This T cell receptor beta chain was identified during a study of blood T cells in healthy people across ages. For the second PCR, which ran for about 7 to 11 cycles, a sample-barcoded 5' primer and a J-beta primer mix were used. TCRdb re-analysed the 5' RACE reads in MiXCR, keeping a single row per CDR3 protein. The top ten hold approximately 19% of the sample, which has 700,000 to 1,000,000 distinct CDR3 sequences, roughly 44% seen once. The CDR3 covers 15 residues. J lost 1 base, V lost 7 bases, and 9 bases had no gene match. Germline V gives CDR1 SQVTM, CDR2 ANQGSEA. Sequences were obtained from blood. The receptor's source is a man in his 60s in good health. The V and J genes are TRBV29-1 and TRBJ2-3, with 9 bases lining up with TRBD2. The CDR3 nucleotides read TGCAGCGCGGCTGGCGGGGGGGCCGGCACAGATACGCAGTATTTT. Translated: CSAAGGGAGTDTQYF.